This record concerns one T cell receptor beta chain sequence. This receptor's antigen is unknown. No base-level quality is on record; no much larger clone is a single base apart. These data originate in a study of blood T cell repertoires in COVID-19 (dated by TCRdb to about 2020). In terms of the full investigation: Collaborator samples came from the United States, Italy and Spain and covered acute and convalescent phases of COVID-19. The prospective study material was composed of cDNA or gDNA derived from T cells, B-cell-depleted T cells, or PBMCs. Deeply sampled blood TCRbeta repertoires from subjects exposed to, actively infected with, or recovered from COVID-19 were included in the dataset. The repertoires were released in a freely available public database intended as a resource for research on the immune response to SARS-CoV-2. The samples were drawn from two sources: the first 160 participants of the ongoing ImmuneRACE study, and over 1,000 subjects contributed by 6 global collaborators. Sample metadata almost always included a de-identified subject ID, COVID-19 status, age in years and sex. Where available, HLA class I and class II types were taken from metadata supplied by the sample provider and were not determined by assay-based typing. The paper's findings and limits, for the study overall: The quantity of clinical and demographic metadata differed by source and by participant and was supplied without curation.

TCRbeta CDR3 regions were amplified from genomic DNA using the immunoSEQ Assay, a bias-controlled multiplex PCR. The paper's processing steps were these. The number of nucleated cells in each sample was estimated by amplification of reference gene primers within the assay. Sequence reads were collapsed and filtered to measure the absolute abundance of every unique TCRbeta CDR3 rearrangement. Productive Simpson clonality was computed per sample as the square root of Simpson's diversity index over productive rearrangements. Not all clones reach the TCRdb copy of this immuneACCESS table, which keeps in-frame sequences only. Checked studies attribute under half of the gap to unresolved V genes and leave the rest unexplained. The V and J calls and clone size were taken over from that table, and D and trimming were inferred from the DNA. The sample table holds approximately 75,000 clones, of which approximately 78% were seen once. Less than 8.5% of the sample is in the top ten clones.

Collaborating institutions collected whole blood in K2EDTA tubes following their own protocols. For TCRbeta analysis, collaborators shipped samples as frozen whole blood, isolated PBMCs, or DNA extracted from either of those sample types. The origin of this receptor is a human donor in a cohort sampled during active COVID-19. The sequencing sample was made of peripheral blood.

Here the CDR3 is given as CASSVDESYEPQHF. The nucleotide sequence reads TGTGCCAGCAGCGTAGATGAGAGTTATGAGCCCCAGCATTTT. The rearranged chain carries TRBV9 and TRBJ1-5; no D gene call is confident. CDR1 is given as SGDLS and CDR2 as YYNGEE, both from the germline V gene. The CDR3 has 14 amino acids, counting the end cysteine and phenylalanine. The entry retains the CDR3 DNA only, 42 bases that are in frame from base 1. The V and J ends are trimmed by 0 bases and 8 bases, leaving 12 bases between them.